These 30 T cell receptor beta chains were all obtained from the same sample, sequenced in a study of blood T cell repertoires in COVID-19. Only in-frame clones appear in the TCRdb table, and some are missing; sequencing was by immunoSEQ multiplex PCR. The table lists 100,000 to 150,000 clones, 85% of them singletons, with 25% to 30% in the top ten. Sequenced input: peripheral blood. These receptors were taken from a woman of 80 years or more with acute or convalescent COVID-19.

The chain joins TRBV19 to TRBJ1-1; D is uncertain. Trimming removed 7 bases from V and 2 bases from J, with 8 bases in between. Per the germline V gene, CDR1 is LNHDA and CDR2 is SQIVND (reference sequence). CDR3 length: 12 amino acids. CDR3 coding DNA: TGTGCCAGTATAGTTTCCAACACTGAAGCTTTCTTT. Translating it yields CASIVSNTEAFF. The full variable domain, completed using reference TRBV19 and TRBJ1-1, is DGGITQSPKYLFRKEGQNVTLSCEQNLNHDAMYWYRQDPGQGLRLIYYSQIVNDFQKGDIAEGYSVSREKKESFPLTVTSAQKNPTAFYLCASIVSNTEAFFGQGTRLTVV.

The chain joins TRBV6-2 or TRBV6-3 to TRBJ2-3; 7 bases are a match to TRBD1. Trimming at V came to 6 bases and at J to 4 bases, leaving 4 bases not matched to a gene. This CDR3 comprises 13 residues. Germline V gene lookup returns CDR1 MNHEY and CDR2 SVGEGT. The CDR3 DNA reads TGTGCCAGCAGCAGGGGGACCCCAGATACGCAGTATTTT. This gives the protein CASSRGTPDTQYF.

This chain joins TRBV11-2 and TRBJ1-6; 8 bases match TRBD1. The germline V gene encodes CDR1 SGHAT and CDR2 FQNNGV. The V and J ends lost 4 bases and 0 bases, in that order; junction bases with no gene match: 8. The CDR3 contains 18 residues. In DNA, the CDR3 is TGTGCCAGCAGCTCTGGACGACAGGGGAGCTCCTATAATTCACCCCTCCACTTT. It encodes CASSSGRQGSSYNSPLHF.

The chain combines TRBV11-2 with TRBJ1-6; D might be TRBD1 (6 bases). The CDR3 extends over 14 amino acids. Germline CDR1 is SGHAT and CDR2 is FQNNGV. Trimming left V 5 bases short and J 4 bases short, with 9 bases between. CDR3 in amino acids: CASSPGQYNSPLHF. The CDR3 bases are TGTGCCAGCAGCCCTGGACAGTATAATTCACCCCTCCACTTT.

This chain joins TRBV18 and TRBJ1-1, with 11 bases aligning to TRBD1. The V gene's germline CDR1 is KGHSH and CDR2 LQKENI. This CDR3 comprises 14 residues. The V and J ends lost 3 bases and 11 bases, in that order; junction bases with no gene match: 8. The CDR3 sequence is CASSPSGQGEGAFF. CDR3 bases: TGTGCCAGCTCACCTTCGGGACAGGGGGAAGGGGCTTTCTTT.

V gene TRBV2 combines with J gene TRBJ1-5; D may be TRBD1 (5 bases). The germline CDR1 and CDR2 sequences are SNHLY and FYNNEI. V gave up 7 bases and J gave up 4 bases, with 23 bases separating them. The CDR3 is made up of 17 amino acids. The CDR3, as DNA: TGTGCCAGCACCGTCGCTCCCCCAGGGCGGGGTAATCAGCCCCAGCATTTT. Its protein product is CASTVAPPGRGNQPQHF.

The chain combines TRBV13 with TRBJ1-2; D unclear. Trimming removed 4 bases from V and 3 bases from J, with 18 bases in between. Germline V gene lookup returns CDR1 PRHDT and CDR2 FYEKMQ (reference sequence). The CDR3 sequence is 16 residues long. CDR3 DNA: TGTGCCAGCAGCTCCACTTATCCCTCTGTGGACTATGGCTACACCTTC. Protein product: CASSSTYPSVDYGYTF.

The chain couples TRBV2 to TRBJ1-2; D gene uncertain. Trimming left V 7 bases short and J 5 bases short, with 14 bases between. The CDR3 length is 13 residues. Germline V gene data show CDR1 as SNHLY and CDR2 as FYNNEI. The CDR3 spells CASMMGQDYGYTF. CDR3 nucleotide sequence: TGTGCCAGCATGATGGGCCAAGATTATGGCTACACCTTC.

The rearrangement links TRBV12-3 or TRBV12-4 to TRBJ1-2, with D uncertain. CDR3 size: 13 residues. The germline V and J ends were trimmed by 8 bases and 2 bases, with 12 bases remaining between them. The CDR3 DNA follows: TGTGCCAGCTCAAGGGAGGCCAACTATGGCTACACCTTC. Translating it yields CASSREANYGYTF.

The rearrangement uses TRBV11-2 and TRBJ2-1, with D maybe TRBD2 (6 bases). The CDR3 runs to 15 residues. Trimming took off 6 bases at V and 2 bases at J, with 14 bases between the two ends. CDR1 is SGHAT, CDR2 FQNNGV, per germline. The CDR3 loop reads CASRPPGGAYNEQFF. The CDR3 region has the DNA TGTGCCAGCAGGCCCCCTGGCGGGGCCTACAATGAGCAGTTCTTC.

The chain uses TRBV12-3 or TRBV12-4 and TRBJ1-2; 9 nucleotides line up with TRBD1. This CDR3 contains 13 residues. The V and J ends lost 1 base and 8 bases, in that order; junction bases with no gene match: 2. The CDR3 region is CASSLVDRGGYTF. Here the CDR3 DNA reads TGTGCCAGCAGTTTAGTTGACAGGGGGGGCTACACCTTC.

The rearrangement links TRBV19 to TRBJ1-2, with TRBD1 as a possible D gene (6 bases). V shed 5 bases and J shed 7 bases, with 17 bases lying between them. The CDR3 covers 14 residues. Looked up from germline, CDR1 is LNHDA and CDR2 is SQIVND (reference sequence). The CDR3, as DNA: TGTGCCAGTAGTCCGGACAGTCTGGTTGCTGGCTACACCTTC. It translates to CASSPDSLVAGYTF.

The genes are TRBV4-2 and TRBJ1-1, with D maybe TRBD1 (5 bases). Per germline, CDR1 LGHNA and CDR2 YNFKEQ. The length of the CDR3 is 14 residues. V was clipped by 0 bases and J by 0 bases, with 5 bases between them. The CDR3: CASSQDRVNTEAFF. In nucleotides, the CDR3 is TGTGCCAGCAGCCAAGACAGGGTGAACACTGAAGCTTTCTTT.

This clone has just a few counts. The rearrangement links TRBV9 to TRBJ2-5, with TRBD2 matching over 7 bases. The germline gives CDR1 SGDLS, CDR2 YYNGEE. The junction had 16 bases not matched to a gene; V was cut back by 7 bases and J by 4 bases. The CDR3 length is 16 residues. The CDR3 nucleotides are TGTGCCAGCGGGGTAGGGGCTAGCGGTGACTCAGAGACCCAGTACTTC. It specifies CASGVGASGDSETQYF.

This chain uses TRBV7-2 with TRBJ1-3; a possible D gene is TRBD1 (5 bases). Germline CDR1 is SGHTA and CDR2 is FQGNSA. The CDR3 contains 15 residues. Trimming took 5 bases from V and 0 from J, leaving 11 bases between them. The CDR3 DNA reads TGTGCCAGCAGCCCCCGGACAACCTCTGGAAACACCATATATTTT. It codes for CASSPRTTSGNTIYF.

This sequence joins TRBV5-1 and TRBJ2-3; 12 nucleotides agree with TRBD2. The CDR3 loop spans 18 amino acids. CDR1 and CDR2 (germline): SGHRS, YFSETQ. The ends lost 4 bases at V and 4 bases at J; junction bases unmatched: 13. The CDR3, as DNA: TGCGCCAGCAGCCGTTGGCTAGCGGGGGGGCGATCTTCAGATACGCAGTATTTT. It specifies CASSRWLAGGRSSDTQYF.

The chain couples TRBV6-5 to TRBJ1-5; the D is unclear. V was shortened by 8 bases and J by 0 bases, with 14 bases between the two germline ends. Germline CDR1 reads MNHEY; CDR2 reads SVGAGI. CDR3 size: 15 residues. The CDR3 DNA reads as TGTGCCAGCGAATACGGGGTGGTTAGCAATCAGCCCCAGCATTTT. Translation: CASEYGVVSNQPQHF.

This clone showed up just once. The chain joins TRBV5-1 to TRBJ2-1; tentative D call: TRBD1 (6 bases). CDR3 length: 14 amino acids. Per the germline V gene, CDR1 is SGHRS and CDR2 is YFSETQ. Trimming cost V 4 bases and J 3 bases, with 11 bases left between them. The CDR3 spells CASSNDRIYNEQFF. The CDR3 DNA is TGCGCCAGCAGCAACGACAGGATCTACAATGAGCAGTTCTTC.

The V call is TRBV4-2, the J call TRBJ1-2, with 10 bases aligning to TRBD1. V shed 3 bases, J shed 7 bases, and the junction held 14 bases outside the gene matches. CDR1 LGHNA and CDR2 YNFKEQ come from the germline V gene. The CDR3 runs 17 residues. DNA of the CDR3: TGTGCCAGCAGCCAGACAGGGGGCGCAGTCAATTCAGGTGGCTACACCTTC. Translated: CASSQTGGAVNSGGYTF.

This clone has a handful of counts. This chain connects TRBV4-3 to TRBJ1-6; 11 bases line up with TRBD1. J lost 8 bases, V lost 2 bases, and 2 bases had no gene match. The CDR3 extends over 15 amino acids. Germline values: CDR1 LGHNA, CDR2 YSLEER. CDR3: CASSQSGQGDSPLHF. The CDR3 coding sequence is TGCGCCAGCAGCCAATCGGGACAGGGGGATTCACCCCTCCACTTT.

V and J are TRBV7-9 and TRBJ2-2, with 7 bases lining up with TRBD2. The CDR3 is made up of 15 amino acids. Germline V lookup: CDR1 SEHNR, CDR2 FQNEAQ (reference sequence). V was clipped by 3 bases and J by 3 bases; unmatched bases: 4. The DNA of the CDR3 is TGTGCCAGCAGCTTGTCTAGCGGAGACACCGGGGAGCTGTTTTTT. Its translation: CASSLSSGDTGELFF. Combining the CDR3 with reference TRBV7-9 and TRBJ2-2 gives the whole variable domain DTGVSQNPRHKITKRGQNVTFRCDPISEHNRLYWYRQTLGQGPEFLTYFQNEAQLEKSRLLSDRFSAERPKGSFSTLEIQRTEQGDSAMYLCASSLSSGDTGELFFGEGSRLTVL.

This clone was observed a few times. V and J are TRBV18 and TRBJ2-5; D possibly corresponds to TRBD2 (5 bases). Trimming took 3 bases from V and 5 from J, leaving 10 bases between them. The CDR3 covers 13 residues. CDR1 and CDR2 (germline): KGHSH, LQKENI. The CDR3 sequence: CASSPGRTETQYF. Written as DNA, the CDR3 is TGTGCCAGCTCACCGGGGAGAACGGAGACCCAGTACTTC.

This clone was seen just once. The chain uses TRBV10-3 and TRBJ2-1; 7 bases agree with TRBD1. The trim removed 4 bases at V and 9 bases at J, leaving 6 bases unmatched. Per the germline V gene, CDR1 is ENHRY and CDR2 is SYGVKD. The length of the CDR3 is 13 residues. CDR3 sequence (DNA): TGTGCCATCAGTGGAAAGGGGGCAAGTGAGCAGTTCTTC. This sequence encodes CAISGKGASEQFF.

This chain connects TRBV18 to TRBJ2-1, with TRBD2 identical over 12 bases. V gave up 5 bases and J gave up 7 bases; unmatched junction bases: 12. Per the germline V gene, CDR1 is KGHSH and CDR2 is LQKENI. This CDR3 is 17 amino acids long. The CDR3 loop reads CASSALAGGLTTNEQFF. CDR3 in DNA: TGTGCCAGCTCAGCACTAGCGGGGGGCTTGACGACAAATGAGCAGTTCTTC.

J is TRBJ2-1 and V is TRBV6-5, with a possible D match to TRBD1 (7 bases). Germline V gives CDR1 MNHEY, CDR2 SVGAGI. Trimming cost V 10 bases and J 3 bases, with 16 bases left between them. The CDR3 loop spans 14 amino acids. This chain's CDR3 is CATAGQTNYNEQFF. In DNA, the CDR3 is TGTGCCACCGCGGGACAGACTAACTACAATGAGCAGTTCTTC.

The chain joins TRBV7-9 to TRBJ2-3; tentative D call: TRBD1 (5 bases). The CDR3 consists of 15 residues. V was cut by 5 bases and J by 0 bases, with 12 bases left in between. CDR1 SEHNR and CDR2 FQNEAQ come from the germline V gene (reference sequence). The CDR3 loop reads CASSATQGSTDTQYF. CDR3 nucleotides: TGTGCCAGCAGCGCTACCCAGGGTAGCACAGATACGCAGTATTTT.

The chain joins TRBV12-5 to TRBJ2-1; 9 bases fit TRBD2. Germline assignment: CDR1 LGHNT and CDR2 FRNRAP. CDR3 length equals 15 residues. With 8 bases clipped from V and 2 bases from J, the junction kept 7 bases outside the gene matches. The CDR3 DNA reads TGTGCTAGTTCCCGGGCGGGGGGGCCCTACAATGAGCAGTTCTTC. Its protein is CASSRAGGPYNEQFF.

V and J are TRBV5-4 and TRBJ1-6, with 7 bases fitting TRBD1. V trimming: 2 bases; J trimming: 9 bases; junction bases outside the gene matches: 5. The CDR3 extends over 14 amino acids. Germline V gene data show CDR1 as SGHNT and CDR2 as YYREEE (reference sequence). CDR3: CASSLWTGRSPLHF. The DNA for the CDR3 is TGTGCCAGCAGCTTATGGACAGGTCGTTCACCCCTCCACTTT.

The J gene is TRBJ2-6, the V gene TRBV21-1; the D call in the table, TRBD1, was not verified against the DNA. TRBV21-1 is labeled a pseudogene. The CDR3 length is 18 residues. The CDR3, as DNA: TGTGCCAGCAGCAAAGGCGGGACAGGGGGCTCTGGGGCCAACGTCCTGACTTTC. Translation gives CASSKGGTGGSGANVLTF.

This sequence joins TRBV5-1 and TRBJ1-4; 8 bases match TRBD1. The CDR3 contains 15 residues. V was clipped by 6 bases and J by 5 bases; unmatched bases: 9. Looked up from germline, CDR1 is SGHRS and CDR2 is YFSETQ. CDR3 region: CASTITGTGNEKLFF. The CDR3 nucleotides read TGCGCCAGCACCATAACCGGGACAGGAAATGAAAAACTGTTTTTT.